This TCR beta chain came from a study of cytomegalovirus exposure and HLA in healthy donors. Primers included in the PCR were 60 Vbeta and 13 Jbeta primers. The repertoire was sequenced with immunoSEQ multiplex PCR; TCRdb's copy has only in-frame clones and lacks some. Of roughly 200,000 clones listed, 86% are singletons. A word on this clone: Its cognate antigen is unknown.

Findings and caveats of the study: A later examination showed that TCR association rates differed by HLA locus, with DRB1 most and HLA-C fewest. Cytomegalovirus association was listed for 164 TCR beta chains.

The sequenced sample was PBMCs. The clonotype originates from a woman aged 30 to 39 in good health and CMV-seronegative.

DNA for the CDR3: TGCGCCAGCAGCTTGGCCAGCGCGAACACCGGGGAGCTGTTTTTT. Protein sequence: CASSLASANTGELFF. This sequence joins TRBV5-1 and TRBJ2-2, with D hard to call. V lost 0 bases, J lost 0 bases, and 6 bases lay in between. Germline V gene lookup returns CDR1 SGHRS and CDR2 YFSETQ. The CDR3 covers 15 residues.